This record concerns one T cell receptor beta chain sequence. Its antigen remains unknown. The data stem from a study of CD8 T cells in ankylosing spondylitis. Study outcomes and limitations: Disease-linked clones reportedly showed significant enrichment in matched ankylosing spondylitis synovial fluid. Ankylosing spondylitis blood appeared to carry a characteristic TCR beta motif of roughly 8 highly homologous variants.

The CDR3 extends over 15 amino acids. Trimming took 3 bases from V and 3 from J; bases not matched to a gene: 10. Per germline, CDR1 DFQATT and CDR2 SNEGSKA (reference sequence). One entry per CDR3 protein results from TCRdb running MiXCR on the 5' RACE reads. The data hold some 130,000 distinct CDR3 sequences, with around 6.6% observed a single time. Specimen: blood, either unsorted or a sorted T cell fraction (not recorded which). V and J are TRBV20-1 and TRBJ2-7; 8 bases agree with TRBD1. This clonotype originated in a female donor with ankylosing spondylitis or in good health (not recorded which). The CDR3 here is CSASYSNTGGYEQYF. The CDR3 coding sequence is TGCAGTGCTAGCTATAGTAATACAGGGGGCTACGAGCAGTACTTC.